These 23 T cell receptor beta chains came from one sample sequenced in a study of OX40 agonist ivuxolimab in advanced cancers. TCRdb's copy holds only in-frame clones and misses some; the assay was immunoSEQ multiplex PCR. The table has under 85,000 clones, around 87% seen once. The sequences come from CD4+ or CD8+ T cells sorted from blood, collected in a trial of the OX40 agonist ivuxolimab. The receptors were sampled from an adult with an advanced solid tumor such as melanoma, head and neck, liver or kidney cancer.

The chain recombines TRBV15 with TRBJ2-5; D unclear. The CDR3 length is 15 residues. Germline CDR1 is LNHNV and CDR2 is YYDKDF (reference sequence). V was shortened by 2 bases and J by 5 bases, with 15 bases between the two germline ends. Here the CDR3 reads CATSRNSWVTETQYF. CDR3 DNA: TGTGCCACCAGCAGAAACTCGTGGGTTACGGAGACCCAGTACTTC.

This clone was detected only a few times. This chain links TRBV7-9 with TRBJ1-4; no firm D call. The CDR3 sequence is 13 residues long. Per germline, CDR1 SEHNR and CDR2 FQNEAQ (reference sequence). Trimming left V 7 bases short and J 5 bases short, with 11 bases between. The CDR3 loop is CASTATKNEKLFF. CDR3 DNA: TGTGCCAGCACCGCGACGAAAAATGAAAAACTGTTTTTT. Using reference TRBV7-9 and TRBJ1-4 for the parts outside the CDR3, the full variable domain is DTGVSQNPRHKITKRGQNVTFRCDPISEHNRLYWYRQTLGQGPEFLTYFQNEAQLEKSRLLSDRFSAERPKGSFSTLEIQRTEQGDSAMYLCASTATKNEKLFFGSGTQLSVL.

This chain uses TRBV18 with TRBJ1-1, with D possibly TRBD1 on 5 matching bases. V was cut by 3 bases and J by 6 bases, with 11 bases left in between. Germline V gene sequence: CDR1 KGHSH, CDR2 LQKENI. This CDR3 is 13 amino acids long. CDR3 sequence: CASSPRDGAEAFF. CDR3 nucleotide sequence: TGTGCCAGCTCACCCAGGGACGGGGCTGAAGCTTTCTTT.

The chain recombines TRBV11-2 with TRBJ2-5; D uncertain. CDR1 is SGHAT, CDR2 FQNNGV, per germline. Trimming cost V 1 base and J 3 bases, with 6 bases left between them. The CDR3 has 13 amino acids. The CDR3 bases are TGTGCCAGCAGCTTAGGGTCGAAAGAGACCCAGTACTTC. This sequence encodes CASSLGSKETQYF.

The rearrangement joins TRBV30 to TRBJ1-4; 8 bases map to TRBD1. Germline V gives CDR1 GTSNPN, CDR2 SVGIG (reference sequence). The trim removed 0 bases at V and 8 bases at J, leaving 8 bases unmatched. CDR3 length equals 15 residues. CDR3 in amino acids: CAWSVGGTGAEKLFF. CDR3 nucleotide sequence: TGTGCCTGGAGTGTTGGGGGGACAGGCGCAGAAAAACTGTTTTTT.

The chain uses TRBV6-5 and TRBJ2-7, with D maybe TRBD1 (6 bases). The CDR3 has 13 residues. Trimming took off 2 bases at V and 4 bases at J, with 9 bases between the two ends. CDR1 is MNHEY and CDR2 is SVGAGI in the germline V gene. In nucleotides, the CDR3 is TGTGCCAGCAGTTACACAGGGATTTACGAGCAGTACGTC. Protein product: CASSYTGIYEQYV.

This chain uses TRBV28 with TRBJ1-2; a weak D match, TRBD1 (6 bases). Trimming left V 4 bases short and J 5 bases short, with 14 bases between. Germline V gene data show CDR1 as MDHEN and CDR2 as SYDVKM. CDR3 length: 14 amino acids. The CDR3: CASSYGPGTYGYTF. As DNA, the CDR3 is TGTGCCAGCAGTTACGGTCCCGGGACATATGGCTACACCTTC.

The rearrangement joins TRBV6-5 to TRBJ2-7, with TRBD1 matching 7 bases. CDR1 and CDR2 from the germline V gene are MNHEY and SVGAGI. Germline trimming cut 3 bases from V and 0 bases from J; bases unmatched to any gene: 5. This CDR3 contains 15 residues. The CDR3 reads CASSYLGGPSYEQYV. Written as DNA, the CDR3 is TGTGCCAGCAGTTATCTAGGGGGCCCCTCCTACGAGCAGTACGTC.

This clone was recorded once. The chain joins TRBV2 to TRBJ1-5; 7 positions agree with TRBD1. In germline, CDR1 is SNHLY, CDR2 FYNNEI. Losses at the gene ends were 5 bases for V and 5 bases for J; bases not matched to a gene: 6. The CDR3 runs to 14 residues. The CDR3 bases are TGTGCCAGCAGTCAGACAGGGTTGGATCAGCCCCAGCATTTT. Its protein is CASSQTGLDQPQHF.

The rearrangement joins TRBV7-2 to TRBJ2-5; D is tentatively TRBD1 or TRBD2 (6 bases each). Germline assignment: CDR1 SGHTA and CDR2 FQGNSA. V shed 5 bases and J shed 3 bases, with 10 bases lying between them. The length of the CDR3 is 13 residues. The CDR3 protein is CASSAGTKETQYF. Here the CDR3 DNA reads TGTGCCAGCAGCGCGGGGACAAAAGAGACCCAGTACTTC.

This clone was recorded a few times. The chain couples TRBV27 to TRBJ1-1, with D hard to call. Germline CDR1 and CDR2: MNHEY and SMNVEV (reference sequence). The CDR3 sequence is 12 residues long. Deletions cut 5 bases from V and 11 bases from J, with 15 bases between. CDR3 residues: CASSPKGPSAFF. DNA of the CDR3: TGTGCCAGCAGTCCCAAAGGACCGTCGGCTTTCTTT.

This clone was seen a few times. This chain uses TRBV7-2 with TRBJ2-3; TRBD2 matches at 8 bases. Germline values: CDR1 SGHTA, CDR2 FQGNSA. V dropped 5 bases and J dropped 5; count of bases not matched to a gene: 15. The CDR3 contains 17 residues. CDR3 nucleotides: TGTGCCAGCAGCCCATCCCCCGCGGGGGGAGTTGGAGATACGCAGTATTTT. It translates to CASSPSPAGGVGDTQYF.

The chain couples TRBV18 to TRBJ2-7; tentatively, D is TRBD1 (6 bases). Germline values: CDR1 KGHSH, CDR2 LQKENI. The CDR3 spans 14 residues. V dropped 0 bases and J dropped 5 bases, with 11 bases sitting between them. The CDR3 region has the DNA TGTGCCAGCTCACCACCAGGCAGGGGCAACGAGCAGTACGTC. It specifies CASSPPGRGNEQYV.

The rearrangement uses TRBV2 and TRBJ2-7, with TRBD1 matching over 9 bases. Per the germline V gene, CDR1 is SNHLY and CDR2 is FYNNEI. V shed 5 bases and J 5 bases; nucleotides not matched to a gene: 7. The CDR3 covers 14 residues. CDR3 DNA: TGTGCCAGCAGTCCGGGACAGGGCGTCCACGAGCAGTACGTC. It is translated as CASSPGQGVHEQYV.

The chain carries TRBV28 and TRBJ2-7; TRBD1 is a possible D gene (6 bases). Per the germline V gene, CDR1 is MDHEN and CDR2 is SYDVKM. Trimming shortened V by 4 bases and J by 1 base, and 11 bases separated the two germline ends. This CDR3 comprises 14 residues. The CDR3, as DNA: TGTGCCAGCAGTTCCGGGACAACATCCTACGAGCAGTACGTC. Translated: CASSSGTTSYEQYV.

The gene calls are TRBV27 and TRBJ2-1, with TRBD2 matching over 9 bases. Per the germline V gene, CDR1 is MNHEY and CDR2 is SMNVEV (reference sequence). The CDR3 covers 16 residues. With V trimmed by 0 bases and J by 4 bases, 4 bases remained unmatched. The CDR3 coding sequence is TGTGCCAGCAGTTTATCGCCTAGCGGGGCGTACAATGAGCAGTTCTTC. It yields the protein CASSLSPSGAYNEQFF.

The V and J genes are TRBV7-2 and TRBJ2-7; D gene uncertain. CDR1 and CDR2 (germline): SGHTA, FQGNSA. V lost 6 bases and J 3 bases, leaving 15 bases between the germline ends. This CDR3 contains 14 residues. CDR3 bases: TGTGCCAGCAGGGTTGGGGTGGGAAACTACGAGCAGTACTTC. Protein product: CASRVGVGNYEQYF.

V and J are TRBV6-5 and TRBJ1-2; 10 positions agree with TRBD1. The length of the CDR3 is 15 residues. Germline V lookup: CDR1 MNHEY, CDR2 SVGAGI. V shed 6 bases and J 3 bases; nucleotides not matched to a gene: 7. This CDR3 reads CASRRDRGEYYGYTF. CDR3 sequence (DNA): TGTGCCAGCAGGAGGGACAGGGGAGAGTACTATGGCTACACCTTC.

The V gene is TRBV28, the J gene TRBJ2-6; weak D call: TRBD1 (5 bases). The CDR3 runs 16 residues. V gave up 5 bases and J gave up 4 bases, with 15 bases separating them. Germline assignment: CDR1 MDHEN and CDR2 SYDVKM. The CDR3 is CASSTPPGSGANVLTF. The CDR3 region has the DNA TGTGCCAGCAGTACCCCCCCAGGGTCAGGGGCCAACGTCCTGACTTTC.

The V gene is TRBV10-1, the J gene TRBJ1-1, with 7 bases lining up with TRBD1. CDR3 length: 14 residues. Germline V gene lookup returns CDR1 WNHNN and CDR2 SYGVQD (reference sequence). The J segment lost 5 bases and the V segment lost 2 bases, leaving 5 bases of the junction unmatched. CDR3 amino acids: CASSEQTGITEAFF. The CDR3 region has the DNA TGCGCCAGCAGTGAGCAGACAGGGATTACTGAAGCTTTCTTT.

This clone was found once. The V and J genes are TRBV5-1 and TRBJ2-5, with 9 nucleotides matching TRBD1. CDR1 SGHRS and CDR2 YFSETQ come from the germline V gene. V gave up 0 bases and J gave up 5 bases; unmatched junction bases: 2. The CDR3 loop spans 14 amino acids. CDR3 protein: CASSLDRGHETQYF. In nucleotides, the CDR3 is TGCGCCAGCAGCTTGGACAGGGGGCACGAGACCCAGTACTTC. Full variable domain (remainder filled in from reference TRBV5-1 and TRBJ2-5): KAGVTQTPRYLIKTRGQQVTLSCSPISGHRSVSWYQQTPGQGLQFLFEYFSETQRNKGNFPGRFSGRQFSNSRSEMNVSTLELGDSALYLCASSLDRGHETQYFGPGTRLLVL.

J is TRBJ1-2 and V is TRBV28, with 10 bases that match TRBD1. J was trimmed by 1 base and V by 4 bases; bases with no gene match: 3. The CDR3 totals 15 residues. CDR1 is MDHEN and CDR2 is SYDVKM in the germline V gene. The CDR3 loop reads CASSSWTGGNYGYTF. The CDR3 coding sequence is TGTGCCAGCAGTTCATGGACAGGGGGTAACTATGGCTACACCTTC.

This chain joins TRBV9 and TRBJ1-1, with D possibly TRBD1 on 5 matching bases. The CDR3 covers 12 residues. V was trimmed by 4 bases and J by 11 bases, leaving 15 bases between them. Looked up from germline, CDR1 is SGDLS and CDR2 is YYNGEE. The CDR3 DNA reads TGTGCCAGCAGCTTCGGGGGTAACTTTGCTTTCTTT. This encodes CASSFGGNFAFF.